The present T cell receptor (beta chain) was sequenced within a study of response to subunit inactivated influenza vaccine. Via MiXCR, TCRdb re-called the RT-PCR reads, giving one row per CDR3 protein. Of approximately 480,000 distinct CDR3 sequences in the sample, approximately 9.9% were seen once. Study-level findings and limits: Every seasonal influenza vaccination brings in few new T cells, the authors suggested.

The CDR3 loop spans 16 amino acids. CDR1 and CDR2 (germline): SGHRS, YFSETQ. V was clipped by 0 bases and J by 8 bases, with 18 bases between them. A few counts support this clonotype. What it binds is not known. The sequence was collected from a man between 50 and 59 years old who received an inactivated influenza vaccine. The sample in question was PBMCs from blood, obtained 45 days after vaccination. The chain recombines TRBV5-1 with TRBJ2-4, with D tentatively TRBD2 (6 bases). This CDR3 reads CASSLETGAIRDIQYF. The CDR3 region has the DNA TGCGCCAGCAGCTTGGAGACGGGAGCGATCCGGGACATTCAGTACTTC.